This TCR beta chain originates from a study of tumor-infiltrating lymphocytes in primary liver carcinoma (TCRdb year 2017). Study-level background: Between late 2015 and 2016, roughly five patients in China with histopathologically diagnosed primary liver carcinoma had surgical resection. Of the five patients (three men and two women, aged 30 to 69 years), four had hepatocellular carcinoma and one had combined HCC and intrahepatic cholangiocarcinoma. Tumors of the five patients were stage T1-T3 N0M0 with maximum diameters of roughly 4 to 11 cm. Each sample produced roughly 3.65 to 7.13 million productive TCRbeta reads, and read depth showed no significant difference between tissue types. TCRbeta repertoire sequencing, expression microarrays and whole-exome sequencing were combined in the study across five regions of each liver tumor, with adjacent normal tissue and blood also included. TCRbeta repertoire sequencing covered 35 specimens from 5 patients: about 25 tumor regions, 5 adjacent noncancerous liver tissues and 5 peripheral blood samples. Repertoires from technical replicates were highly reproducible, with mean shared-clone rates approximately 0.88 and correlation coefficients above 0.98.

The CDR3 covers 14 residues, taking in both the cysteine and the phenylalanine. CDR3 DNA only is kept here, 42 bases in frame from base 1. The germline V gene (reference sequence) yields PRHDT for CDR1 and FYEKMQ for CDR2. Trimming takes 3 bases from V and 2 bases from J, and the germline ends sit 10 bases apart. To note about this clonotype: Its antigen is not yet known. No base quality values were provided; no much bigger clone lies one nucleotide off.

Starting from about 500 ng total RNA, TCRbeta-specific cDNA was produced by reverse transcription with a constant-region primer and ProtoScript II reverse transcriptase. The TCRbeta libraries were prepared through three rounds of nested multiplex PCR following a slightly modified ARM-PCR procedure. Each of the first two PCR rounds ran for around 10 cycles using multiplex TRBV1-TRBV30 forward primers together with a Cbeta reverse primer. Sample barcodes and Illumina adapters were added in a final 25-cycle PCR with Deep VentR polymerase. Amplicons of 200-500 bp were gel-purified with a QIAquick gel extraction kit before sequencing. The TCRbeta amplicons were sequenced with 250-bp paired-end reads on an Illumina HiSeq 2500. Regarding the original processing steps: Trimmomatic v0.33 was used to quality-trim the reads, and FLASH v1.2.11 was used to merge paired reads so that full CDR3 sequences could be recovered. V, D and J germline segments were assigned to the rearranged TCRbeta sequences using MiGEC v1.2.1b. VDJtools v1.0.0 computed clonotype statistics and Shannon-Wiener diversity indices. To cut down on sampling bias, every analysis after diversity analysis relied on just the 250 most abundant clonotypes from each sample. TCRdb reprocessing: public reads trimmed at Q25 with fastp, clones called with MiXCR, in-frame beta chains kept. Every entry covers one CDR3 protein and lists the most common genes and DNA from its rows. These V and J calls rely on TCRdb rather than the paper's analysis. This sample holds about 330,000 distinct CDR3 sequences; about 65% were observed only once. Of the sample, 5% to 6.5% falls within the top ten clones.

Blood RNA was extracted from unsorted whole blood using TRIzol reagent, and germline DNA was obtained with the DNeasy Blood & Tissue kit. Chronic HBV infection was present in the patients, and the patients were treatment-naive at sampling. Before surgery, about 4 milliliters of peripheral blood were collected into K2EDTA tubes. Findings and caveats that apply to the study as a whole: Comparison of CD4+ and CD8+ T cell repertoires was precluded by the use of bulk unsorted samples. Only the TCR beta chain was sequenced, so true repertoire diversity is likely underestimated because unpaired alpha chains were not captured. A significantly larger repertoire fraction was made up by the top 250 clones in tumors than in blood (p = 0.039). Repertoire overlap was found to be higher between tumor regions (mean around 35%) than between tumor-adjacent (around 17%) or tumor-blood (around 14%) pairs, consistent with antigen-driven expansion. The study included only a handful of patients, and the authors note findings should be validated in a larger study.

Sequencing used peripheral blood. The receptor was derived from a middle-aged man with primary liver carcinoma and hepatitis B virus infection. The sequence joins TRBV13 to TRBJ2-5, with no D gene named confidently. The base sequence is TGTGCCAGCAGCTTTCCAGTCCGGCAAGAGACCCAGTACTTC. The translation is CASSFPVRQETQYF.